Below are 17 T cell receptor beta chains sequenced from a single sample in a study of cytomegalovirus exposure and HLA in healthy donors. The PCR was carried out with 60 Vbeta primers and 13 Jbeta primers. Using immunoSEQ multiplex PCR, the repertoire was profiled, and TCRdb retains in-frame clones only, with some absent. The data show fewer than 250,000 clones, almost 80% seen once. Sequencing was carried out using PBMCs. The receptors here all came from a male donor in good health and CMV-seronegative.

The chain carries TRBV29-1 and TRBJ2-6, with 10 positions matching TRBD1. The trim removed 5 bases at V and 0 bases at J, leaving 7 bases unmatched. The CDR3 runs to 17 residues. CDR1 is SQVTM, CDR2 ANQGSEA, per germline. This CDR3 reads CSVPRQGATSGANVLTF. The CDR3, as DNA: TGCAGCGTTCCCCGACAGGGGGCCACCTCTGGGGCCAACGTCCTGACTTTC.

The chain employs TRBV9 and TRBJ1-3; 7 bases agree with TRBD1. Germline V gives CDR1 SGDLS, CDR2 YYNGEE. Trimming at V came to 5 bases and at J to 3 bases, leaving 5 bases not matched to a gene. The CDR3 totals 14 residues. The CDR3 protein is CASREGAYGNTIYF. The CDR3 DNA is TGTGCCAGCAGGGAGGGGGCGTATGGAAACACCATATATTTT. The complete variable domain, with remaining parts taken from reference TRBV9 and TRBJ1-3, reads DSGVTQTPKHLITATGQRVTLRCSPRSGDLSVYWYQQSLDQGLQFLIQYYNGEERAKGNILERFSAQQFPDLHSELNLSSLELGDSALYFCASREGAYGNTIYFGEGSWLTVV.

This clone showed up just once. The rearrangement joins TRBV28 to TRBJ2-3; TRBD2 matches 9 bases. CDR1 and CDR2 from the germline V gene are MDHEN and SYDVKM. The CDR3 extends over 16 amino acids. Trimming took 6 bases from V and 4 from J; bases not matched to a gene: 11. The CDR3 bases are TGTGCCAGCAGCCTCTCTTCAGCGGGAGGCCCAGATACGCAGTATTTT. The encoded protein is CASSLSSAGGPDTQYF.

The sample holds a few counts of this clone. The chain has TRBV7-9 and TRBJ2-1; 8 nucleotides line up with TRBD1. Trimming cost V 5 bases and J 0 bases; bases outside gene matches: 3. CDR1 and CDR2 (germline): SEHNR, FQNEAQ (reference sequence). The length of the CDR3 is 15 residues. Written as DNA, the CDR3 is TGTGCCAGCAGCAAGGACAGGGCCTCCTACAATGAGCAGTTCTTC. Translated, it gives CASSKDRASYNEQFF. The entire variable domain, with the rest obtained from reference TRBV7-9 and TRBJ2-1, is as follows: DTGVSQNPRHKITKRGQNVTFRCDPISEHNRLYWYRQTLGQGPEFLTYFQNEAQLEKSRLLSDRFSAERPKGSFSTLEIQRTEQGDSAMYLCASSKDRASYNEQFFGPGTRLTVL.

V gene TRBV9 combines with J gene TRBJ1-3, with 11 bases fitting TRBD1. The CDR3 is 16 residues long. Germline CDR1 reads SGDLS; CDR2 reads YYNGEE. V lost 4 bases, J lost 3 bases, and 6 bases stayed unmatched. CDR3: CASSISDRGLGNTIYF. CDR3 bases: TGTGCCAGCAGCATATCGGACAGGGGGCTTGGAAACACCATATATTTT.

The chain couples TRBV5-4 to TRBJ2-1; TRBD1 aligns across 10 bases. V trimming: 1 base; J trimming: 6 bases; junction bases outside the gene matches: 4. The CDR3 consists of 15 residues. The germline gives CDR1 SGHNT, CDR2 YYREEE (reference sequence). The CDR3 loop reads CASSLRTGGGNEQFF. Here the CDR3 DNA reads TGTGCCAGCAGCTTGCGGACAGGGGGGGGCAATGAGCAGTTCTTC.

The chain combines TRBV29-1 with TRBJ2-7, with a possible D match to TRBD1 (5 bases). This CDR3 is 13 amino acids long. Trimming pared 7 bases from V and 6 bases from J, leaving 19 bases between. Per germline, CDR1 SQVTM and CDR2 ANQGSEA. This chain's CDR3 is CSATGLPWGEQYF. The DNA for the CDR3 is TGCAGCGCTACAGGATTACCTTGGGGCGAGCAGTACTTC.

The chain is built from TRBV6-1 and TRBJ2-5; D might be TRBD2 (6 bases). The CDR3 runs 15 residues. Trimming took off 2 bases at V and 7 bases at J, with 17 bases between the two ends. Germline CDR1 is MNHNS and CDR2 is SASEGT. The CDR3 region is CASSELLDYPTTQYF. CDR3 DNA: TGTGCCAGCAGTGAACTCCTGGACTACCCGACGACCCAGTACTTC.

V and J are TRBV5-4 and TRBJ2-7, with 11 bases matching TRBD2. This CDR3 comprises 15 residues. V was clipped by 0 bases and J by 5 bases; unmatched bases: 4. Germline loops: CDR1 SGHNT, CDR2 YYREEE (reference sequence). CDR3 sequence: CASSLELAGVDEQYF. CDR3 nucleotide sequence: TGTGCCAGCAGCTTGGAACTAGCGGGAGTCGACGAGCAGTACTTC. The variable domain in full, completed from reference TRBV5-4 and TRBJ2-7, reads ETGVTQSPTHLIKTRGQQVTLRCSSQSGHNTVSWYQQALGQGPQFIFQYYREEENGRGNFPPRFSGLQFPNYSSELNVNALELDDSALYLCASSLELAGVDEQYFGPGTRLTVT.

This clone was observed a handful of times. The chain employs TRBV9 and TRBJ2-5, with 11 bases fitting TRBD1. CDR3 size: 16 residues. In germline, CDR1 is SGDLS, CDR2 YYNGEE. The junction had 8 bases not matched to a gene; V was cut back by 4 bases and J by 3 bases. The DNA of the CDR3 is TGTGCCAGCAGCATCGCCGGGACAGGGGGAGAAGAGACCCAGTACTTC. It specifies CASSIAGTGGEETQYF.

This clone was detected once. V is TRBV28 and J is TRBJ1-1, with D maybe TRBD1 (6 bases). The germline V and J ends were trimmed by 6 bases and 3 bases, with 11 bases remaining between them. CDR1 is MDHEN and CDR2 is SYDVKM in the germline V gene. CDR3 size: 13 residues. The CDR3 bases are TGTGCCAGCAGAGGGGGACGGTACACTGAAGCTTTCTTT. It translates to CASRGGRYTEAFF.

V gene TRBV6-1 combines with J gene TRBJ1-2; tentative D call: TRBD1 (6 bases). The V end was cut by 2 bases, the J end by 2 bases, with 12 bases between. There are 15 residues in the CDR3. CDR1 and CDR2 from the germline V gene are MNHNS and SASEGT. The CDR3 protein is CASSETPTGNYGYTF. Written as DNA, the CDR3 is TGTGCCAGCAGTGAAACTCCGACAGGAAACTATGGCTACACCTTC.

CDR3 in amino acids: CASSLVAGQPTNTEAFF. The CDR3 nucleotides read TGCGCCAGCAGCTTGGTAGCCGGACAGCCGACGAACACTGAAGCTTTCTTT. The rearrangement links TRBV5-1 to TRBJ1-1, with D tentatively TRBD1 (6 bases). V lost 0 bases and J 1 base, leaving 16 bases between the germline ends. This CDR3 contains 17 residues. Germline V gene sequence: CDR1 SGHRS, CDR2 YFSETQ.

The chain links TRBV6-9 to TRBJ2-3; 9 bases line up with TRBD2. Losses at the gene ends were 2 bases for V and 3 bases for J; bases not matched to a gene: 18. CDR3 length equals 20 residues. Germline V gene lookup returns CDR1 MNHGY and CDR2 SVAAGI. The CDR3 here is CASSYPEGEAGGLFTDTQYF. For the CDR3, the DNA is TGTGCCAGCAGTTATCCCGAGGGAGAAGCGGGGGGATTATTTACAGATACGCAGTATTTT.

The count of this clone is one. The V gene is TRBV4-1, the J gene TRBJ2-3, with 7 bases fitting TRBD2. The length of the CDR3 is 15 residues. The junction had 8 bases not matched to a gene; V was cut back by 4 bases and J by 4 bases. In germline, CDR1 is MGHRA, CDR2 YSYEKL. CDR3 sequence reads: CASSPLWGGADTQYF. In DNA, the CDR3 is TGCGCCAGCAGCCCCCTTTGGGGGGGGGCAGATACGCAGTATTTT.

Here the CDR3 reads CASSVGGELFF. The CDR3 nucleotides are TGTGCCAGCAGTGTCGGCGGGGAGCTGTTTTTT. The chain joins TRBV2 to TRBJ2-2; unclear D gene. Trimming left V 4 bases short and J 7 bases short, with 4 bases between. Per the germline V gene, CDR1 is SNHLY and CDR2 is FYNNEI. The CDR3 totals 11 residues.

The genes are TRBV5-4 and TRBJ2-7; perhaps TRBD2 as D (6 bases). Germline CDR1 reads SGHNT; CDR2 reads YYREEE (reference sequence). This CDR3 comprises 14 residues. The ends were cut back, 4 bases at V and 2 bases at J, with 13 bases in the middle. Here the CDR3 DNA reads TGTGCCAGCAGCCAGCGCGGGGCCCCCTACGAGCAGTACTTC. This encodes CASSQRGAPYEQYF.